This T cell receptor beta chain stems from a study of cytotoxic CD8 clonotypes in ibrutinib-treated CLL. Assay: immunoSEQ multiplex PCR; the TCRdb copy retains only in-frame clones and omits some. The table lists about 45,000 clones, over 60% of them singletons. This clone was counted a few times. This CDR3 spans 15 amino acids. CDR1 is SNHLY, CDR2 FYNNEI, per germline. Trimming took 8 bases from V and 0 from J, leaving 13 bases between them. V usage is TRBV2 and J usage is TRBJ1-4; the D gene is possibly TRBD1 (5 bases). The TCR originated in a human donor with chronic lymphocytic leukemia. Sequenced material: PBMCs, taken after 24 months of ibrutinib treatment. CDR3 in amino acids: CASLGGFSTNEKLFF. The CDR3 nucleotides are TGTGCCAGCTTGGGGGGGTTTTCAACTAATGAAAAACTGTTTTTT.